The T cell receptor (beta chain) described here comes from a study of T cells in Graves' hyperthyroidism and ophthalmopathy. Ten or more counts support this clonotype. The investigators amplified TCR beta CDR3 regions from RNA transcripts. HTBI primers drove first-round RT-PCR of the TCR CDR3. TCRdb re-called the multiplex PCR reads with MiXCR, one entry per CDR3 protein. Altogether about 350,000 distinct CDR3 sequences are present, approximately 18% being singletons, with the ten largest covering about a third. Germline V gene lookup returns CDR1 WSHSY and CDR2 SAAADI. V trimming: 1 base; J trimming: 1 base; junction bases outside the gene matches: 6. This CDR3 comprises 17 residues. Drawn at first hyperthyroidism diagnosis, the blood sample preceded any ophthalmopathy symptoms.

The sample taken for sequencing was blood. The rearrangement links TRBV10-2 to TRBJ2-1; TRBD1 agrees at 8 bases. The receptor comes from a woman aged 25 to 39 with Graves' hyperthyroidism that later progressed to Graves' ophthalmopathy. In DNA, the CDR3 is TGCGCCAGCAGTGAGTATAAGACAGGGGAGTCCTACAATGAGCAGTTCTTC. Its translation is CASSEYKTGESYNEQFF.